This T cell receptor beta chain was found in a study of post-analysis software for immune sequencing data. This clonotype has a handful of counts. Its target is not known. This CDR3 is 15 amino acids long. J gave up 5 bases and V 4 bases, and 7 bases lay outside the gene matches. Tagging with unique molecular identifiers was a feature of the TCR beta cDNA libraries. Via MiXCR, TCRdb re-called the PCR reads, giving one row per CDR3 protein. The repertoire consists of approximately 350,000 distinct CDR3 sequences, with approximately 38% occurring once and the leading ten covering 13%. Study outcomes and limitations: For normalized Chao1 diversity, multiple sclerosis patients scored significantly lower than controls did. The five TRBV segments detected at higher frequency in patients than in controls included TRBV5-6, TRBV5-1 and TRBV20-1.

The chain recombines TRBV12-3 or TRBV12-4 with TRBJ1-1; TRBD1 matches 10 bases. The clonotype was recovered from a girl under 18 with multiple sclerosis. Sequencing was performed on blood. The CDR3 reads CASSSPGDRGTEAFF. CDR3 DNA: TGTGCCAGCAGTTCGCCTGGGGACAGGGGAACTGAAGCTTTCTTT.